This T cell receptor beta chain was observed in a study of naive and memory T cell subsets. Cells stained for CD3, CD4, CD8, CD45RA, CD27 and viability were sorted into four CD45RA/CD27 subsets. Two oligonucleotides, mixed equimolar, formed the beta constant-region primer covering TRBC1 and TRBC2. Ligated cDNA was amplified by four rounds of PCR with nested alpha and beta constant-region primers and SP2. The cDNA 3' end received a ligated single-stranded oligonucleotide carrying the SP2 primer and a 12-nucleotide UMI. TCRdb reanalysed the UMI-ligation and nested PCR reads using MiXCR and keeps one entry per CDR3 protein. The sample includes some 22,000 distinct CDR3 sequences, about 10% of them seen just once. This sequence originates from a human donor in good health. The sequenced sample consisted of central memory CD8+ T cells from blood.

Here the CDR3 reads CASSDLVAGGSQTQYF. The CDR3 coding sequence is TGTGCCAGCAGTGATCTCGTAGCGGGAGGCTCACAGACCCAGTACTTC. The rearrangement joins TRBV6-1 to TRBJ2-5; 10 bases align to TRBD2. With 3 bases clipped from V and 6 bases from J, the junction kept 10 bases outside the gene matches. Per germline, CDR1 MNHNS and CDR2 SASEGT. The CDR3 is 16 amino acids.